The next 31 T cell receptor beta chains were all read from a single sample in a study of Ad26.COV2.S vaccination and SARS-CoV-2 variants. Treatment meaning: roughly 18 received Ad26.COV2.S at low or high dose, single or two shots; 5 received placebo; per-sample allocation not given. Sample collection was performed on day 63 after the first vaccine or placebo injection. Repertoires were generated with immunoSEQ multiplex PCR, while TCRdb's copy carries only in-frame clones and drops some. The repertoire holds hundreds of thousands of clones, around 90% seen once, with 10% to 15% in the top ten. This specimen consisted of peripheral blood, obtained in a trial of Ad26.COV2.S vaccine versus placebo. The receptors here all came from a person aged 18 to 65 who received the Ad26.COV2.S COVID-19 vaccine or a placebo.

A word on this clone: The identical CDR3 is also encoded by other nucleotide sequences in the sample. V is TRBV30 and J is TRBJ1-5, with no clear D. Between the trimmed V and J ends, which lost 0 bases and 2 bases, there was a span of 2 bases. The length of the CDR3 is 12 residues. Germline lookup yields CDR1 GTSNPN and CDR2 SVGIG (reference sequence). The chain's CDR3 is CAWSVGNQPQHF. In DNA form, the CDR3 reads TGTGCCTGGAGTGTAGGCAATCAGCCCCAGCATTTT.

The CDR3: CASSQDRVRSHGYTF. Written as DNA, the CDR3 is TGCGCCAGCAGCCAAGATCGGGTCAGGTCCCATGGCTACACCTTC. V is TRBV4-3 and J is TRBJ1-2; D is ambiguous. Germline CDR1 LGHNA, CDR2 YSLEER. This CDR3 has 15 residues. V lost 0 bases to trimming and J lost 6 bases, with 14 bases between them.

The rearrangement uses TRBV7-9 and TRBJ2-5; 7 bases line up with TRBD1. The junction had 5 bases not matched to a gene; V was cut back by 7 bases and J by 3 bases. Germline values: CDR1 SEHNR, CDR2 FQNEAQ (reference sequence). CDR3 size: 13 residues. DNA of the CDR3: TGTGCCAGCATCGGCGGACAGGAAGAGACCCAGTACTTC. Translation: CASIGGQEETQYF.

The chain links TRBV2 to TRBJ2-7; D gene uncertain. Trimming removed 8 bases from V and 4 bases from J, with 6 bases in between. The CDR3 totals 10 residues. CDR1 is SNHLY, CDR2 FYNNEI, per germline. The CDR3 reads CASGEYEQYF. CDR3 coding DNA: TGTGCCAGCGGCGAGTACGAGCAGTACTTC.

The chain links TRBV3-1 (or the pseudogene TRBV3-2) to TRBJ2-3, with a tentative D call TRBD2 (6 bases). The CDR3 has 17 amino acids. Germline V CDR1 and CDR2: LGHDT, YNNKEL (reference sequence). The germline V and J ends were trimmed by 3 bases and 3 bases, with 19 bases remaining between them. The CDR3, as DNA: TGTGCCAGCAGCCACGGTTCGCGGGGAGGTTTTACAGATACGCAGTATTTT. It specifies CASSHGSRGGFTDTQYF.

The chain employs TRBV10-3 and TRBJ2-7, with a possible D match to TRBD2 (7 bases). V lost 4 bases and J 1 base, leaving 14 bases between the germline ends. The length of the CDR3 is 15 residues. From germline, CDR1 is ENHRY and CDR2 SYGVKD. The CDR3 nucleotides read TGTGCCATCAGTGTTTTTGAGGGGGGGTCCTACGAGCAGTACTTC. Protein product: CAISVFEGGSYEQYF.

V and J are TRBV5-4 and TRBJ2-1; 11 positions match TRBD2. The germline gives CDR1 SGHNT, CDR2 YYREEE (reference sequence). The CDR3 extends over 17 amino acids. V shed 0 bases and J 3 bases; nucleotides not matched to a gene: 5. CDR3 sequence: CASSLVVAGGFYNEQFF. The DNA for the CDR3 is TGTGCCAGCAGCTTGGTTGTAGCGGGAGGGTTCTACAATGAGCAGTTCTTC. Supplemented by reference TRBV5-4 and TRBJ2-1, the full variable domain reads ETGVTQSPTHLIKTRGQQVTLRCSSQSGHNTVSWYQQALGQGPQFIFQYYREEENGRGNFPPRFSGLQFPNYSSELNVNALELDDSALYLCASSLVVAGGFYNEQFFGPGTRLTVL.

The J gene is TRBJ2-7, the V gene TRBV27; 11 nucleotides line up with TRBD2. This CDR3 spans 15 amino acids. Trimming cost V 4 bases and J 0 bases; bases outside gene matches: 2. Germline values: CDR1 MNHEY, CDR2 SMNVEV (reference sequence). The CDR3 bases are TGTGCCAGCAGTTACACTAGCGGGAGCTCCTACGAGCAGTACTTC. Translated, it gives CASSYTSGSSYEQYF.

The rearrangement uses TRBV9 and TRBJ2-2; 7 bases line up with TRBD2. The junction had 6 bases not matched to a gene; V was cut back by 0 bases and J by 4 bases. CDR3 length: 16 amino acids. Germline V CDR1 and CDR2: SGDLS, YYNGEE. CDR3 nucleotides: TGTGCCAGCAGCGTAGTTGCGGGAGCCCCCACCGGGGAGCTGTTTTTT. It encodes CASSVVAGAPTGELFF.

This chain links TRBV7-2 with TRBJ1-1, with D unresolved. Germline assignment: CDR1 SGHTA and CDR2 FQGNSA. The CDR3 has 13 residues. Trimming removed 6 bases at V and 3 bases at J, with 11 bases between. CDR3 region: CASSQGPDTEAFF. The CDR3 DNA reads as TGTGCCAGCAGTCAAGGACCGGACACTGAAGCTTTCTTT.

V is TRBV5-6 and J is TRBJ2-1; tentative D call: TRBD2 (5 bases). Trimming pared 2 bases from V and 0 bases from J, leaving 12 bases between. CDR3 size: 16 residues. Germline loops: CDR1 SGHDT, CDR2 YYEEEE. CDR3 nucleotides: TGTGCCAGCAGCTTTTATTTGGGGAGCTCCTACAATGAGCAGTTCTTC. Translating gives CASSFYLGSSYNEQFF.

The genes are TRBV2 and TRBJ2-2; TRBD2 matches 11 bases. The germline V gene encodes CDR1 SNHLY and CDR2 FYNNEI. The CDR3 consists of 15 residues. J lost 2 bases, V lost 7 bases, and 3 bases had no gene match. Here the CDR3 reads CASNGLAGNTGELFF. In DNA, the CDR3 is TGTGCCAGCAATGGACTAGCGGGCAACACCGGGGAGCTGTTTTTT.

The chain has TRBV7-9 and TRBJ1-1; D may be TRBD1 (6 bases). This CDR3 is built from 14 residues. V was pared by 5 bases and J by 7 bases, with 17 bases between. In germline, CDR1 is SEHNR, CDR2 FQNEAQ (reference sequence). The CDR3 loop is CASSQGHGKGEAFF. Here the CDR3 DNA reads TGTGCCAGCAGCCAGGGACACGGGAAGGGTGAAGCTTTCTTT.

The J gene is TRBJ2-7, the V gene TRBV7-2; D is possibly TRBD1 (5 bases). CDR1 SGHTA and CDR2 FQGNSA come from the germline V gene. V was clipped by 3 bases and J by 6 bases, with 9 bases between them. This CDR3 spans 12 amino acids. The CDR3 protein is CASSFSRGEQYF. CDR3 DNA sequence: TGTGCCAGCAGCTTCAGTAGGGGCGAGCAGTACTTC.

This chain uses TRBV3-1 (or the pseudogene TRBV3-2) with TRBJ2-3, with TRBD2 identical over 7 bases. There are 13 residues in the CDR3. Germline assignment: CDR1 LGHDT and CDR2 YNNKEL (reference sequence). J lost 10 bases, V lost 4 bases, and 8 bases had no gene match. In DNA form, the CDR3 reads TGTGCCAGCAGCCCATCCACTAGCGTTCCGCAGTATTTT. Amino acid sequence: CASSPSTSVPQYF.

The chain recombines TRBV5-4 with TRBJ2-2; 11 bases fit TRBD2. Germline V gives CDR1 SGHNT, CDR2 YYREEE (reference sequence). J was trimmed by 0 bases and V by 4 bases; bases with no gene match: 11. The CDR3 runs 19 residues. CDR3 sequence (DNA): TGTGCCAGCAGCCGGGGAGGGGTAGCGGGAGGGTCGAACACCGGGGAGCTGTTTTTT. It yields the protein CASSRGGVAGGSNTGELFF.

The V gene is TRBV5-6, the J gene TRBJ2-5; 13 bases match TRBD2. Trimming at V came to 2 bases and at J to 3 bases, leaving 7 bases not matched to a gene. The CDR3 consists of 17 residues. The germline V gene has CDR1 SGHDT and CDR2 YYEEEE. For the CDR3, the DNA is TGTGCCAGCAGCTTTTTCCTGGGGACTAGCGGGGAAGAGACCCAGTACTTC. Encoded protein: CASSFFLGTSGEETQYF.

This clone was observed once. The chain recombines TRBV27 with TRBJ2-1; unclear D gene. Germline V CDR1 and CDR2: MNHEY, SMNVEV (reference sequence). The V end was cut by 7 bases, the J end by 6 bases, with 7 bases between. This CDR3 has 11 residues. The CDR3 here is CASNVGNEQFF. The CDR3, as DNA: TGTGCCAGCAACGTCGGCAATGAGCAGTTCTTC.

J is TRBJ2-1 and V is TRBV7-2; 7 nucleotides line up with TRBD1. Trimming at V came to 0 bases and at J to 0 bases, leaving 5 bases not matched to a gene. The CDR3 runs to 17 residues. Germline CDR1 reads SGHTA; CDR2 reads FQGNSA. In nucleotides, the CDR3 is TGTGCCAGCAGCTTAGCGCCGGGACAGAGCTCCTACAATGAGCAGTTCTTC. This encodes CASSLAPGQSSYNEQFF.

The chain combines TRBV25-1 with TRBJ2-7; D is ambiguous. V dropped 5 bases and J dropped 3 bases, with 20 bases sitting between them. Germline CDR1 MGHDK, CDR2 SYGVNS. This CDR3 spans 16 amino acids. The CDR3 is CASSSPPGDTIYEQYF. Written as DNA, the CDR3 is TGTGCCAGCAGTTCCCCCCCTGGCGACACCATCTACGAGCAGTACTTC.

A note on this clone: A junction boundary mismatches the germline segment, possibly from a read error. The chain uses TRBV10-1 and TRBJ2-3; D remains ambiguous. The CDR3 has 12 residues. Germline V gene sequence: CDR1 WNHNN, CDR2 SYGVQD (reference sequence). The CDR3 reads CASSESSWTTNF. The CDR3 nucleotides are TGCGCCAGCAGTGAGTCTTCTTGGACCACGAATTTT.

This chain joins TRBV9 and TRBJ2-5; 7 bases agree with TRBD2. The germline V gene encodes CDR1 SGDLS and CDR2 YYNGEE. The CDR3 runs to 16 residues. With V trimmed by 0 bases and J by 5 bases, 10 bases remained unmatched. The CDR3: CASSVVAGRAGETQYF. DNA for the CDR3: TGTGCCAGCAGCGTAGTGGCGGGCAGAGCGGGGGAGACCCAGTACTTC. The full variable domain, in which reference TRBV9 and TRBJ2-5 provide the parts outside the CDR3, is DSGVTQTPKHLITATGQRVTLRCSPRSGDLSVYWYQQSLDQGLQFLIQYYNGEERAKGNILERFSAQQFPDLHSELNLSSLELGDSALYFCASSVVAGRAGETQYFGPGTRLLVL.

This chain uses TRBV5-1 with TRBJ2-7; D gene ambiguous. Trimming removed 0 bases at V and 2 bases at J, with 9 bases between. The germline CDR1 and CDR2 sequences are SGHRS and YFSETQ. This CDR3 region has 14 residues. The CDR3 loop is CASSLEGNPYEQYF. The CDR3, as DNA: TGCGCCAGCAGCTTGGAAGGTAACCCCTACGAGCAGTACTTC.

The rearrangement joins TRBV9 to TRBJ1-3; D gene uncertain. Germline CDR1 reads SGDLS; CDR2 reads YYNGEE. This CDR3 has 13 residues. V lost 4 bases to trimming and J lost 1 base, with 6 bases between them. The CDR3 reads CASSRGSGNTIYF. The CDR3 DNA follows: TGTGCCAGCAGCCGAGGGTCTGGAAACACCATATATTTT.

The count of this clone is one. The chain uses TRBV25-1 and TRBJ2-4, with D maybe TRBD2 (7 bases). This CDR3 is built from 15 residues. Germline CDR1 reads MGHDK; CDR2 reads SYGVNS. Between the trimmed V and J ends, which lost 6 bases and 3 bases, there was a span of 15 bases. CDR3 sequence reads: CASRGGGGGKNIQYF. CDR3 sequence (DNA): TGTGCCAGCAGAGGAGGGGGGGGAGGCAAAAACATTCAGTACTTC.

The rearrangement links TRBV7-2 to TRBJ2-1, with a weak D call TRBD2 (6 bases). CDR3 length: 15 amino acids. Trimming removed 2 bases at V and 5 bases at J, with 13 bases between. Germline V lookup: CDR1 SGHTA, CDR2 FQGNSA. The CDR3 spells CASSLYGGMNNEQFF. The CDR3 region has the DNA TGTGCCAGCAGCTTATACGGGGGTATGAACAATGAGCAGTTCTTC. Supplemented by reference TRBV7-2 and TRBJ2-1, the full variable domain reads GAGVSQSPSNKVTEKGKDVELRCDPISGHTALYWYRQSLGQGLEFLIYFQGNSAPDKSGLPSDRFSAERTGGSVSTLTIQRTQQEDSAVYLCASSLYGGMNNEQFFGPGTRLTVL.

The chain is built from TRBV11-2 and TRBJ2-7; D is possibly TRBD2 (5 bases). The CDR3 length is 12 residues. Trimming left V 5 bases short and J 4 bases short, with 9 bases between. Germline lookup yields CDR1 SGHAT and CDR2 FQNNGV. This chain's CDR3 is CASSATSYEQYF. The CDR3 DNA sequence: TGTGCCAGCAGCGCCACTAGTTACGAGCAGTACTTC.

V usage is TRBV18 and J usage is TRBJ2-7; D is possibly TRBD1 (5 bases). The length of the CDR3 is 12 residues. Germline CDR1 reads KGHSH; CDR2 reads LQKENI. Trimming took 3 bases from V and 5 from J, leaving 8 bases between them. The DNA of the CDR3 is TGTGCCAGCTCACCTCAGGGAAACGAGCAGTACTTC. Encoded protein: CASSPQGNEQYF.

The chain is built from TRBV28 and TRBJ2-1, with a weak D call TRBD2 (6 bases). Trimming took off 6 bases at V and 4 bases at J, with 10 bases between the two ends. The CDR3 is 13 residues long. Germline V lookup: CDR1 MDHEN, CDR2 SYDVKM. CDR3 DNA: TGTGCCAGCAGGCGGGAAGAGTACAATGAGCAGTTCTTC. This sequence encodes CASRREEYNEQFF.

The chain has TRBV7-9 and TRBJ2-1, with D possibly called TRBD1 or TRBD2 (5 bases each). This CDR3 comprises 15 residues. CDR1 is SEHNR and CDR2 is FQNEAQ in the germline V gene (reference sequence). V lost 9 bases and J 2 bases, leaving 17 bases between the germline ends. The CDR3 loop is CASRPGTWPYNEQFF. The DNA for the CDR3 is TGTGCCAGTCGACCCGGGACCTGGCCCTACAATGAGCAGTTCTTC.

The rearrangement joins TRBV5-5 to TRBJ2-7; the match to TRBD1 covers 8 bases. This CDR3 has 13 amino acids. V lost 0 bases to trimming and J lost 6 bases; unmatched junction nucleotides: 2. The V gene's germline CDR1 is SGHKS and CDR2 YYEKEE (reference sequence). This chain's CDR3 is CASSLARGPEQYF. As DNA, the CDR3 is TGTGCCAGCAGCTTGGCCAGGGGGCCCGAGCAGTACTTC.